In this sample, the clone carrying this T cell receptor (beta chain) turned up a few times. The antigen remains undetermined. The whole isolated RNA underwent reverse transcription, so sequencing captured expressed TCRB transcripts. Data came from immunoSEQ multiplex PCR; TCRdb stores just in-frame clones and leaves some out. Of 600,000 or so clones detected, roughly 12% appear once; the ten largest clones hold 0.09% to 0.15%. The data were obtained in a study of beta chain features in type 1 diabetes. General observations from the study: Significant though moderate, a shortening of TCRB CDR3s appeared in all four CD4+ subsets of Type 1 diabetes patients.

Germline V gene sequence: CDR1 MNHNY, CDR2 SVGAGI (reference sequence). V was shortened by 0 bases and J by 6 bases, with 9 bases between the two germline ends. The CDR3 loop spans 15 amino acids. This rearrangement joins TRBV6-6 to TRBJ1-6; no firm D call. The specimen was naive CD4+ T cells from blood. This TCR came from a man aged 25-45 years with type 1 diabetes. The CDR3 region has the DNA TGTGCCAGCAGTTACTCGACACAGTTTAATTCACCCCTCCACTTT. It specifies CASSYSTQFNSPLHF.